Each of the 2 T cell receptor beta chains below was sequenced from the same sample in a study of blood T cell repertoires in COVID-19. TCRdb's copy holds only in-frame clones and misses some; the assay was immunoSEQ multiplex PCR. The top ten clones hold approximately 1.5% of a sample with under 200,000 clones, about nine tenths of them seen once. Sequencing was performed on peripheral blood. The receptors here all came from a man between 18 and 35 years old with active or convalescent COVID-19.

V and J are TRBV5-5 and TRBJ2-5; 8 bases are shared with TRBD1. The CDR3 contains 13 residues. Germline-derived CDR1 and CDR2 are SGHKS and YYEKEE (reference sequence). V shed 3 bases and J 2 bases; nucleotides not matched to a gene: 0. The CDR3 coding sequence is TGTGCCAGCAGCTGGGACAGGCAAGAGACCCAGTACTTC. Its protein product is CASSWDRQETQYF.

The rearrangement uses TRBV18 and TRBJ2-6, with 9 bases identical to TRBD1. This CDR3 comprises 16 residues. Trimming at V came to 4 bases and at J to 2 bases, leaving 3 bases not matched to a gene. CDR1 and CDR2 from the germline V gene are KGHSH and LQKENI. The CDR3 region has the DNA TGTGCCAGCTCACAACAGGGGGCGGCTGGGGCCAACGTCCTGACTTTC. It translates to CASSQQGAAGANVLTF.